The rows below give T cell receptor beta chains drawn from one sample of a study of control samples from healthy donors and cancer patients. Data came from immunoSEQ multiplex PCR; TCRdb stores just in-frame clones and leaves some out. This sample has roughly 80,000 clones; roughly 88% occur once, and the top ten carry 5.7%. The sequenced sample was blood. Source of these receptors: a woman in her forties or fifties in good health. CDR3s include the opening cysteine and the closing phenylalanine or tryptophan. The D gene is left open where the match is weak. Not every row has a clone size; where given, it reads once, few, many or a size class.

V	J	D	size	CDR3	DNA
TRBV2	TRBJ2-5	-	once	CAIQSQETQYF	TGTGCCATCCAGAGTCAAGAGACCCAGTACTTC
TRBV5-5	TRBJ1-5	TRBD1	-	CASSQHRGSNQPQHF	TGTGCCAGCAGCCAGCACAGGGGTAGCAATCAGCCCCAGCATTTT
TRBV28	TRBJ2-7	-	few	CASTEGGSSYEQYF	TGTGCCAGCACCGAAGGGGGATCGAGCTACGAGCAGTACTTC
TRBV27	TRBJ1-6	-	-	CASSQGPFGSPLHF	TGTGCCAGCAGCCAGGGTCCCTTCGGTTCACCCCTCCACTTT
TRBV2	TRBJ1-1	TRBD1	-	CASSEFSGTVHTEAFF	TGTGCCAGCAGTGAATTCTCCGGGACAGTTCACACTGAAGCTTTCTTT
TRBV3-1/TRBV3-2	TRBJ1-2	TRBD1	-	CASSQAGTGYGYTF	TGTGCCAGCAGCCAGGCCGGGACAGGGTATGGCTACACCTTC
TRBV5-1	TRBJ1-5	-	-	CASSLGGVQPQHF	TGCGCCAGCAGCTTGGGTGGGGTGCAGCCCCAGCATTTT
TRBV12-3/TRBV12-4	TRBJ2-1	TRBD1	-	CASSGTGQNEQFF	TGTGCCAGCAGTGGGACAGGCCAGAATGAGCAGTTCTTC
TRBV7-7	TRBJ2-3	TRBD2	-	CASSPVAGGLDTQYF	TGTGCCAGCAGCCCAGTCGCGGGGGGGCTAGATACGCAGTATTTT
TRBV10-3	TRBJ2-3	-	-	CAISRTQITDTQYF	TGTGCCATCAGTCGGACACAGATCACAGATACGCAGTATTTT
TRBV25-1	TRBJ1-5	TRBD1	-	CASSEDTGGPGQPQHF	TGTGCCAGCAGCGAGGATACAGGGGGCCCAGGGCAGCCCCAGCATTTT
TRBV27	TRBJ1-4	TRBD1	-	CASSPKDRELANEKLFF	TGTGCCAGCAGTCCGAAGGACAGGGAATTAGCTAATGAAAAACTGTTTTTT
TRBV27	TRBJ2-6	-	-	CASSFWRAAFSGANVLTF	TGTGCCAGCAGTTTTTGGAGGGCGGCCTTCTCTGGGGCCAACGTCCTGACTTTC
TRBV6-6	TRBJ1-2	-	-	CASRGNYGYTF	TGTGCCAGCAGGGGGAACTATGGCTACACCTTC
TRBV6-1	TRBJ1-2	-	-	CASSEALRWGANYGYTF	TGTGCCAGCAGTGAAGCCCTCCGGTGGGGAGCTAACTATGGCTACACCTTC
TRBV12-3/TRBV12-4	TRBJ1-1	-	-	CASTGGVTEAFF	TGTGCCAGCACCGGGGGGGTAACTGAAGCTTTCTTT
TRBV19	TRBJ1-4	-	few	CASSIVAWGELFF	TGTGCCAGTAGTATAGTGGCTTGGGGCGAACTGTTTTTT
TRBV5-4	TRBJ1-1	-	-	CASSGIGDTEAFF	TGTGCCAGCAGCGGGATAGGGGACACTGAAGCTTTCTTT
TRBV6-6	TRBJ1-1	-	-	CASSGGAGENTEAFF	TGTGCCAGCAGTGGCGGGGCTGGGGAGAACACTGAAGCTTTCTTT
TRBV2	TRBJ1-5	-	-	CASSYSMMNSNQPQHF	TGTGCCAGCAGTTACTCGATGATGAATAGCAATCAGCCCCAGCATTTT
TRBV12-3/TRBV12-4	TRBJ2-7	-	-	CASRRTDSYEQYF	TGTGCCAGCAGGAGGACAGACTCCTACGAGCAGTACTTC
TRBV2	TRBJ2-7	-	-	CASSEILTQGEQYF	TGTGCCAGCAGTGAAATCCTTACCCAAGGCGAGCAGTACTTC
TRBV27	TRBJ2-7	-	-	CASSLTGPYEQYF	TGTGCCAGCAGTTTAACAGGGCCCTACGAGCAGTACTTC
TRBV5-1	TRBJ2-3	-	-	CASSFTDTQYF	TGCGCCAGCAGCTTTACAGATACGCAGTATTTT